This T cell receptor (beta chain) appears in the sequencing data of a study of CD8 T cells in ankylosing spondylitis. Study-wide results and caveats: Among TCR beta sequences, a motif of about 8 highly homologous variants appeared characteristic of ankylosing spondylitis blood. Significantly higher representation of disease-linked clones was reported for matched ankylosing spondylitis synovial fluid.

Germline V lookup: CDR1 SGHRS, CDR2 YFSETQ. The V segment lost 4 bases and the J segment 4 bases; nucleotides outside the gene matches: 7. The CDR3 consists of 15 residues. Construction of TCR beta libraries was performed using quantitative 5'-RACE with molecular barcodes. TCRdb called the 5' RACE reads again in MiXCR, with one record for every CDR3 protein. The sample yields around 150,000 distinct CDR3 sequences, about 16% seen once. This clonotype was seen a few times. The target antigen is unknown. The clonotype comes from a male donor with ankylosing spondylitis or in good health (not recorded which). V and J are TRBV5-1 and TRBJ2-2; 7 bases line up with TRBD2. The sequenced sample was blood, either unsorted or a sorted T cell fraction (not recorded which). The CDR3 loop reads CASSPRLAGTGELFF. The CDR3 nucleotides read TGCGCCAGCAGCCCCCGACTAGCTGGCACCGGGGAGCTGTTTTTT. The variable domain in full, with the rest retrieved from reference TRBV5-1 and TRBJ2-2, is KAGVTQTPRYLIKTRGQQVTLSCSPISGHRSVSWYQQTPGQGLQFLFEYFSETQRNKGNFPGRFSGRQFSNSRSEMNVSTLELGDSALYLCASSPRLAGTGELFFGEGSRLTVL.